The 31 T cell receptor beta chains given below trace back to one sample, sequenced in a study of blood T cells in healthy people across ages. Using a J-beta primer mix together with a sample-barcoded 5' primer, a second PCR was run for 7 to 11 cycles. TCRdb recomputed calls from the 5' RACE reads with MiXCR, one row per CDR3 protein. Among 1.5 million to 2 million distinct CDR3 sequences listed, roughly 28% were seen once. Material for sequencing was blood. The receptors come from a woman in her twenties or thirties in good health.

V usage is TRBV7-3 and J usage is TRBJ2-1; 7 positions match TRBD2. J gave up 1 base and V 5 bases, and 5 bases lay outside the gene matches. The germline V gene encodes CDR1 SGHTA and CDR2 FQGTGA. CDR3 length: 15 amino acids. The DNA of the CDR3 is TGTGCCAGCAGCGCGGGAGAGGGGTCCTACAATGAGCAGTTCTTC. Translating it yields CASSAGEGSYNEQFF.

This clonotype occurred a few times. The V gene is TRBV7-9, the J gene TRBJ2-3; D call uncertain. V shed 5 bases and J shed 2 bases, with 11 bases lying between them. There are 14 residues in the CDR3. Germline CDR1 is SEHNR and CDR2 is FQNEAQ (reference sequence). CDR3 amino acids: CASSHEVPTDTQYF. The CDR3 bases are TGTGCCAGCAGCCACGAGGTCCCCACAGATACGCAGTATTTT.

At least ten counts were recorded for this clonotype. The chain employs TRBV12-3 or TRBV12-4 and TRBJ2-7; 9 nucleotides match TRBD2. The CDR3 spans 16 residues. J lost 2 bases, V lost 3 bases, and 8 bases had no gene match. DNA of the CDR3: TGTGCCAGCAGTTTCGACGTAGCGGGAGATCCCTACGAGCAGTACTTC. Its translation is CASSFDVAGDPYEQYF.

This clonotype was observed a handful of times. The V call is TRBV7-2, the J call TRBJ2-7, with unresolved D. The CDR3 sequence is 14 residues long. V lost 5 bases and J 0 bases, leaving 11 bases between the germline ends. Germline V gene lookup returns CDR1 SGHTA and CDR2 FQGNSA. The CDR3 sequence is CASSGEVYSYEQYF. For the CDR3, the DNA is TGTGCCAGCAGCGGCGAAGTATACTCCTACGAGCAGTACTTC.

The chain is built from TRBV5-8 and TRBJ1-1, with D possibly matching TRBD1 (6 bases). Germline values: CDR1 SGHTS, CDR2 YDEGEE. V shed 3 bases and J shed 5 bases, with 20 bases lying between them. The CDR3 spans 16 residues. CDR3 sequence reads: CASSSGQTFENTEAFF. CDR3 in DNA: TGTGCCAGCAGCTCCGGACAGACATTCGAAAATACTGAAGCTTTCTTT.

This clonotype was counted only a few times. CDR3 nucleotides: TGCAGCGGTCAGGGCAGGACAGATACGCAGTATTTT. The encoded protein is CSGQGRTDTQYF. The chain carries TRBV29-1 and TRBJ2-3, with D possibly TRBD1 on 5 matching bases. V dropped 7 bases and J dropped 3 bases, with 11 bases sitting between them. The germline V gene encodes CDR1 SQVTM and CDR2 ANQGSEA. This CDR3 is 12 amino acids long.

The chain carries TRBV9 and TRBJ1-2; D not resolved. V was clipped by 0 bases and J by 8 bases, with 11 bases between them. The CDR3 loop spans 13 amino acids. In germline, CDR1 is SGDLS, CDR2 YYNGEE. CDR3 bases: TGTGCCAGCAGCGTAGTCCCGGAAGGAGGCTACACCTTC. The encoded protein is CASSVVPEGGYTF.

This clonotype was seen a handful of times. The V and J genes are TRBV2 and TRBJ1-4, with 8 bases aligning to TRBD1. CDR1 and CDR2 from the germline V gene are SNHLY and FYNNEI. Germline trimming cut 7 bases from V and 8 bases from J; bases unmatched to any gene: 6. The CDR3 is made up of 13 amino acids. In nucleotides, the CDR3 is TGTGCCAGCAAGACAGGGGAGGGCGAAAAACTGTTTTTT. Translation: CASKTGEGEKLFF.

This clonotype was seen a single time. A clone one base away is much larger, so this may be a read error. This chain joins TRBV12-3 or TRBV12-4 and TRBJ1-5; unclear D gene. This CDR3 has 14 amino acids. This CDR3 is CVSSPEGGNQPQHF. DNA for the CDR3: TGTGTCAGCAGTCCGGAGGGTGGCAATCAGCCCCAGCATTTT.

The chain couples TRBV5-8 to TRBJ1-4, with a weak D call TRBD1 (5 bases). The V gene's germline CDR1 is SGHTS and CDR2 YDEGEE. The V gene lost 0 bases and the J gene lost 8 bases, with 14 bases spanning the gap. The CDR3 consists of 15 residues. Here the CDR3 DNA reads TGTGCCAGCAGCTTGGTAGGGACCATTGGGGAAAAACTGTTTTTT. This sequence encodes CASSLVGTIGEKLFF.

The chain has TRBV11-2 and TRBJ2-4, with a possible D match to TRBD1 (6 bases). The V and J ends lost 3 bases and 0 bases respectively, with 21 bases between them. The CDR3 loop spans 19 amino acids. CDR1 is SGHAT and CDR2 is FQNNGV in the germline V gene. CDR3 amino acids: CASSFPTKSWGPAKNIQYF. CDR3 nucleotides: TGTGCCAGCAGCTTCCCCACAAAGTCATGGGGGCCAGCCAAAAACATTCAGTACTTC.

The V and J genes are TRBV7-2 and TRBJ2-4; TRBD2 is a possible D gene (6 bases). The DNA end lines up better with TRBJ2-7; the J call may be wrong. The CDR3 has 13 residues. The germline gives CDR1 SGHTA, CDR2 FQGNSA. CDR3 sequence: CASRAGWDYEQYF. For the CDR3, the DNA is TGTGCCAGCAGGGCGGGATGGGACTACGAGCAGTACTTC.

This clonotype was found many times. The rearrangement joins TRBV7-2 to TRBJ2-3, with a tentative D call TRBD2 (5 bases). The CDR3 loop spans 12 amino acids. In germline, CDR1 is SGHTA, CDR2 FQGNSA. Between the trimmed V and J ends, which lost 4 bases and 7 bases, there was a span of 9 bases. The CDR3 nucleotides are TGTGCCAGCAGCTCGCGGGCCTATACGCAGTATTTT. This encodes CASSSRAYTQYF.

Worth noting for this clonotype: This sequence may be a read error, since a much larger clone differs from it by one base. The rearrangement uses TRBV5-6 and TRBJ2-7; 7 bases match TRBD1. The CDR3 extends over 14 amino acids. Germline V CDR1 and CDR2: SGHDT, YYEEEE. J lost 2 bases, V lost 4 bases, and 6 bases had no gene match. The CDR3 protein is CASSPGTVTYEQYF. In nucleotides, the CDR3 is TGTGCCAGCAGCCCCGGGACAGTGACCTACGAGCAGTACTTC.

In this sample, this clonotype turned up many times. In nucleotides, the CDR3 is TGTGCCAGCAGTACGACTAGCGGGGGAACCTACGAGCAGTACTTC. Its translation is CASSTTSGGTYEQYF. This chain uses TRBV28 with TRBJ2-7; TRBD2 aligns across 12 bases. Germline lookup yields CDR1 MDHEN and CDR2 SYDVKM. CDR3 size: 15 residues. J lost 2 bases, V lost 5 bases, and 4 bases had no gene match.

The chain recombines TRBV13 with TRBJ2-4; no reliable D call. The CDR3 consists of 18 residues. V lost 5 bases and J lost 13, with 33 bases in between. Germline CDR1 PRHDT, CDR2 FYEKMQ (reference sequence). The CDR3 sequence: CASSRRRASVPPYNEQYF. CDR3 in DNA: TGTGCCAGCAGCAGGCGACGGGCCTCGGTACCACCTTACAATGAGCAGTACTTC.

The CDR3 DNA is TGCGCCAGCAGCCAAGAAATGAGGGGGGCCGGGGGTGAGCAGTACTTC. Protein: CASSQEMRGAGGEQYF. This chain uses TRBV4-3 with TRBJ2-5; D may correspond to TRBD1 or TRBD2 (6 bases each). Per germline, CDR1 LGHNA and CDR2 YSLEER. The CDR3 is made up of 16 amino acids. The V gene lost 0 bases and the J gene lost 11 bases, with 22 bases spanning the gap.

The chain recombines TRBV20-1 with TRBJ2-7; no clear D gene. The germline gives CDR1 DFQATT, CDR2 SNEGSKA (reference sequence). The CDR3 loop spans 14 amino acids. The ends were cut back, 6 bases at V and 7 bases at J, with 22 bases in the middle. The CDR3 DNA follows: TGCAGTGCATTTCTAGAAACTTTCTACAATGAGCAGTACTTC. This codes for CSAFLETFYNEQYF.

This clonotype was seen only a few times. J is TRBJ1-6 and V is TRBV4-2; no firm D call. The germline CDR1 and CDR2 sequences are LGHNA and YNFKEQ. The CDR3 is made up of 15 amino acids. V was cut by 0 bases and J by 10 bases, with 13 bases left in between. This chain's CDR3 is CASSQEGFGRSPLHF. The CDR3 DNA reads as TGTGCCAGCAGCCAAGAGGGGTTCGGGAGGTCACCCCTCCACTTT.

In this sample, this clonotype turned up many times. The chain is built from TRBV7-9 and TRBJ2-5; 12 nucleotides line up with TRBD2. The CDR3 loop spans 15 amino acids. Trimming removed 6 bases from V and 2 bases from J; junction bases left unmatched: 4. Germline V lookup: CDR1 SEHNR, CDR2 FQNEAQ (reference sequence). CDR3 DNA: TGTGCCAGCAGTACTGGACTAGCGGGACAAGAGACCCAGTACTTC. As protein: CASSTGLAGQETQYF.

This clonotype showed up just a few times. The CDR3 nucleotides read TGCAGTGCTAGAGATCCAAGGGAGCAGTACTTC. The encoded protein is CSARDPREQYF. The rearrangement links TRBV20-1 to TRBJ2-7; no firm D call. The CDR3 extends over 11 amino acids. CDR1 is DFQATT and CDR2 is SNEGSKA in the germline V gene (reference sequence). Trimming took off 0 bases at V and 7 bases at J, with 7 bases between the two ends.

This clonotype showed up just a few times. The rearrangement joins TRBV29-1 to TRBJ2-4; 7 bases map to TRBD2. Germline CDR1 is SQVTM and CDR2 is ANQGSEA. Losses at the gene ends were 7 bases for V and 5 bases for J; bases not matched to a gene: 11. The CDR3 totals 14 residues. This chain's CDR3 is CSAGRAGVENIQYF. CDR3 coding DNA: TGCAGCGCCGGAAGGGCGGGAGTAGAAAACATTCAGTACTTC.

As concerns this clonotype: Its ends do not fully match the called genes, so a read error is possible. The chain couples TRBV5-6 to TRBJ2-3, with no clear D. CDR3 size: 15 residues. Germline assignment: CDR1 SGHDT and CDR2 YYEEEE. CDR3 coding DNA: TGTGCCAGCAGCTTGGGTCAGACAAACACAAATACGCAGTATTTT. The encoded protein is CASSLGQTNTNTQYF.

This clonotype was recorded at least ten times. The V call is TRBV5-1, the J call TRBJ1-2; D gene ambiguous. Trimming removed 0 bases at V and 8 bases at J, with 8 bases between. Germline CDR1 SGHRS, CDR2 YFSETQ. The CDR3 totals 12 residues. In DNA, the CDR3 is TGCGCCAGCAGCTTGGGGGAAAGCGGCTACACCTTC. Encoded protein: CASSLGESGYTF.

The rearrangement links TRBV27 to TRBJ2-7; the D is unclear. V lost 5 bases and J 5 bases, leaving 10 bases between the germline ends. The CDR3 contains 12 residues. Germline CDR1 and CDR2: MNHEY and SMNVEV (reference sequence). CDR3 protein: CASSDTPHEQYF. DNA for the CDR3: TGTGCCAGCAGTGATACCCCCCACGAGCAGTACTTC.

This clonotype was seen a few times. The gene calls are TRBV7-8 and TRBJ2-7; D is possibly TRBD2 (5 bases). The CDR3 sequence is 12 residues long. The germline gives CDR1 SGHVS, CDR2 FQNEAQ. With 8 bases removed from V and 6 bases from J, the gap between germline ends came to 14 bases. This CDR3 is CASHKGVGEQYF. The CDR3 nucleotides read TGTGCCAGCCATAAGGGAGTAGGCGAGCAGTACTTC.

Of note for this clonotype: Here the CDR3 omits its conserved ending phenylalanine or tryptophan, so a read error is the likely source. This chain links TRBV29-1 with TRBJ2-6; D is possibly TRBD2 (5 bases). Germline assignment: CDR1 SQVTM and CDR2 ANQGSEA. V lost 6 bases to trimming and J lost 1 base, with 7 bases between them. The CDR3 runs 13 residues. The DNA for the CDR3 is TGCAGCGTAGCGGTGTCTGGGGCCAACGTCCTGACTTGC. This sequence encodes CSVAVSGANVLTC.

The gene calls are TRBV20-1 and TRBJ2-1; D unclear. In germline, CDR1 is DFQATT, CDR2 SNEGSKA (reference sequence). The germline V and J ends were trimmed by 6 bases and 5 bases, with 11 bases remaining between them. The CDR3 covers 12 residues. CDR3 residues: CSAAGQNNEQFF. CDR3 nucleotide sequence: TGCAGTGCCGCCGGGCAGAACAATGAGCAGTTCTTC.

In its sample, this clonotype was seen a few times. V usage is TRBV6-6 and J usage is TRBJ1-1; D is ambiguous. The CDR3 runs 14 residues. Germline V gene sequence: CDR1 MNHNY, CDR2 SVGAGI (reference sequence). Trimming shortened V by 6 bases and J by 1 base, and 12 bases separated the two germline ends. CDR3 protein: CASRTLASNTEAFF. In nucleotides, the CDR3 is TGTGCCAGCAGGACGCTAGCCTCGAACACTGAAGCTTTCTTT.

In this sample, this clonotype turned up many times. This chain uses TRBV20-1 with TRBJ2-1, with TRBD1 matching 7 bases. The germline V gene encodes CDR1 DFQATT and CDR2 SNEGSKA (reference sequence). The CDR3 has 14 amino acids. After removal of 3 bases from V and 4 bases from J, the junction contained 6 bases not matched to a gene. The CDR3 DNA reads as TGCAGTGCTAGTATCCCGGGACAGTACAATGAGCAGTTCTTC. This codes for CSASIPGQYNEQFF.

This rearrangement joins TRBV5-1 to TRBJ2-7; tentative D call: TRBD2 (6 bases). The V and J ends lost 4 bases and 3 bases respectively, with 14 bases between them. The CDR3 contains 14 residues. Germline CDR1 and CDR2: SGHRS and YFSETQ. CDR3 DNA sequence: TGCGCCAGCAGCCCGGAGGGCAGCTGCTACGAGCAGTACTTC. Its translation: CASSPEGSCYEQYF.